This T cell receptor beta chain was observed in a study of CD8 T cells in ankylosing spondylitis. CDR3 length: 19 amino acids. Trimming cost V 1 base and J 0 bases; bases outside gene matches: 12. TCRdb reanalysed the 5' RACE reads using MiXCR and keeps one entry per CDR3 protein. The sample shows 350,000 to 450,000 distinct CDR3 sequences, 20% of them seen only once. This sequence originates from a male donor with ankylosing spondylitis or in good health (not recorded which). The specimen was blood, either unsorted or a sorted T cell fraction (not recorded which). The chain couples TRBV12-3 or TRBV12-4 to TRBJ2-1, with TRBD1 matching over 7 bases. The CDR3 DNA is TGTGCCAGCAGTTTAGGCACAGGGGCCGTTCTGAGCTCCTACAATGAGCAGTTCTTC. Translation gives CASSLGTGAVLSSYNEQFF.